These 18 T cell receptor beta chains were all obtained from the same sample, sequenced in a study of breast tumors, draining lymph nodes, adjacent tissues (dated by TCRdb to 2016 to 2017). The library relied on multiplex PCR. Sequenced using an Illumina HiSeq 2000. The public reads were quality trimmed at Q25 with fastp and then assembled into clones with MiXCR by TCRdb, keeping productive beta chains. Identical CDR3 protein sequences are pooled into one entry, listed with their most common genes and DNA. Present in this sample are approximately 130,000 distinct CDR3 sequences, 20% to 25% of which were seen just once. Jointly, the top ten make up 2.2% of the sample. Lymph node samples came from the axillary draining lymph nodes of breast cancer patients. What was sequenced was axillary lymph node tissue. All receptors derive from a female donor with breast cancer. Some clones in this sample may be carry-over from other donors' samples.

This clonotype has at least ten counts. The chain is built from TRBV9 and TRBJ2-1; D may be TRBD2 (6 bases). Deletions cut 5 bases from V and 4 bases from J, with 10 bases between. From germline, CDR1 is SGDLS and CDR2 YYNGEE. The length of the CDR3 is 13 residues. CDR3 nucleotide sequence: TGTGCCAGCAGTGAGACTAGTTACAATGAGCAGTTCTTC. Amino acid sequence: CASSETSYNEQFF.

Many counts were recorded for this clonotype. This chain links TRBV6-5 with TRBJ1-4; maybe TRBD1 (5 bases). Germline values: CDR1 MNHEY, CDR2 SVGAGI. V was shortened by 2 bases and J by 7 bases, with 11 bases between the two germline ends. There are 14 residues in the CDR3. CDR3 coding DNA: TGTGCCAGCAGTTACAGGGGTCAGGGTGAAAAACTGTTTTTT. This sequence encodes CASSYRGQGEKLFF.

This clonotype has a handful of counts. This chain connects TRBV7-6 to TRBJ2-2; 10 bases map to TRBD1. J gave up 3 bases and V 1 base, and 11 bases lay outside the gene matches. This CDR3 is built from 19 residues. CDR1 SGHVS and CDR2 FNYEAQ come from the germline V gene. Written as DNA, the CDR3 is TGTGCCAGCAGCTTAGTAGTCGGGACAGGGGTCGATCACACCGGGGAGCTGTTTTTT. This translates into CASSLVVGTGVDHTGELFF. The full variable domain, completed using reference TRBV7-6 and TRBJ2-2, is GAGVSQSPRYKVTKRGQDVALRCDPISGHVSLYWYRQALGQGPEFLTYFNYEAQQDKSGLPNDRFSAERPEGSISTLTIQRTEQRDSAMYRCASSLVVGTGVDHTGELFFGEGSRLTVL.

In the case of this clonotype: This may arise from a read error, as a much more abundant clone is one base away. This likely comes from a read error, as the CDR3 has no conserved phenylalanine or tryptophan at its end. The V call is TRBV7-9, the J call TRBJ2-3, with D possibly being TRBD2 (5 bases). The V gene's germline CDR1 is SEHNR and CDR2 FQNEAQ (reference sequence). This CDR3 region has 14 residues. Trimming took off 3 bases at V and 2 bases at J, with 9 bases between the two ends. This CDR3 reads CASSFTEATDTQYS. CDR3 nucleotides: TGTGCCAGCAGCTTTACGGAGGCCACAGATACGCAGTATTCT.

This clonotype was observed a handful of times. This may be a read error, as it is one base from a much larger clone. The CDR3 region is CSVLPGHSSVEQYF. The CDR3 bases are TGCAGCGTCCTTCCGGGACACTCTTCTGTCGAGCAGTACTTC. The chain has TRBV29-1 and TRBJ2-7; possible D gene TRBD1, 6 bases. V lost 6 bases, J lost 6 bases, and 21 bases lay in between. Per germline, CDR1 SQVTM and CDR2 ANQGSEA. This CDR3 is built from 14 residues.

Notes on this clonotype: A much larger clone is a single base away; this may be a read error. The V call is TRBV14, the J call TRBJ2-7, with D possibly TRBD1 on 5 matching bases. The germline V gene encodes CDR1 SGHDN and CDR2 FVKESK. Trimming took 3 bases from V and 7 from J, leaving 16 bases between them. CDR3 length equals 14 residues. The CDR3 region is CASSHLGPTWEQYF. CDR3 nucleotides: TGTGCCAGCAGCCATCTGGGGCCGACGTGGGAGCAGTACTTC.

This clonotype was counted once. The chain is built from TRBV20-1 and TRBJ2-1; D not certain. The CDR3 consists of 14 residues. Germline CDR1 and CDR2: DFQATT and SNEGSKA (reference sequence). V shed 0 bases and J shed 2 bases, with 8 bases lying between them. In DNA form, the CDR3 reads TGCAGTGCTAGAGATTTGCTAACCTACAATGAGCAGTTCTTC. Protein sequence: CSARDLLTYNEQFF.

On this clonotype: Just one base apart from a much larger clone, this may be a read error. The chain recombines TRBV6-1 with TRBJ1-2, with 7 bases matching TRBD1. This CDR3 region has 14 residues. Germline loops: CDR1 MNHNS, CDR2 SASEGT. The junction had 7 bases not matched to a gene; V was cut back by 4 bases and J by 5 bases. CDR3: CASSARQGWYGYTF. CDR3 nucleotide sequence: TGTGCCAGCAGTGCTCGACAGGGATGGTATGGCTACACCTTC.

This clonotype occurred a few times. One end of the junction varies from germline; a read error may be responsible. The genes are TRBV2 and TRBJ2-2; possibly TRBD1 for D (7 bases). The CDR3 covers 15 residues. Germline V gene sequence: CDR1 SNHLY, CDR2 FYNNEI. CDR3 bases: TGTGCCAGCAGTGAGAGGCAGGGGGGCACCGGGAAGCTGTTTTTT. This gives the protein CASSERQGGTGKLFF.

V gene TRBV28 combines with J gene TRBJ2-2; 7 bases line up with TRBD2. This CDR3 region has 16 residues. CDR1 is MDHEN, CDR2 SYDVKM, per germline. V gave up 3 bases and J gave up 2 bases; unmatched junction bases: 6. The CDR3 DNA is TGTGCCAGCAGTTTGCAACTAGCGATTAACACCGGGGAGCTGTTTTTT. Translated: CASSLQLAINTGELFF.

This clonotype appeared many times. The chain uses TRBV24-1 and TRBJ2-7, with 8 nucleotides matching TRBD1. Germline V lookup: CDR1 KGHDR, CDR2 SFDVKD. The CDR3 length is 15 residues. V shed 4 bases, J shed 1 base, and the junction held 5 bases outside the gene matches. This CDR3 is CATSEGQVGSYEQYF. As DNA, the CDR3 is TGTGCCACCAGTGAGGGACAGGTCGGGTCCTACGAGCAGTACTTC.

As concerns this clonotype: A much more abundant neighbour one base away suggests this may be a read error. Here the CDR3 DNA reads TGTGCCAGCAGCTGGCGAGCGGGAGAGGACGATGAGCAGTTCTTC. This translates into CASSWRAGEDDEQFF. The V call is TRBV11-2, the J call TRBJ2-1, with 8 bases aligning to TRBD2. The CDR3 runs 15 residues. From germline, CDR1 is SGHAT and CDR2 FQNNGV. The V and J ends lost 4 bases and 8 bases, in that order; junction bases with no gene match: 10.

The sample holds many counts of this clonotype. The gene calls are TRBV5-5 and TRBJ1-5, with D possibly being TRBD1 (5 bases). CDR1 is SGHKS and CDR2 is YYEKEE in the germline V gene (reference sequence). This CDR3 has 15 amino acids. Trimming took off 6 bases at V and 1 base at J, with 14 bases between the two ends. The CDR3 here is CASTLGVGSNQPQHF. The CDR3, as DNA: TGTGCCAGCACCCTGGGGGTTGGGAGCAATCAGCCCCAGCATTTT.

This clonotype was counted at least ten times. The J gene is TRBJ1-6, the V gene TRBV28; D uncertain. The CDR3 length is 16 residues. Trimming removed 5 bases at V and 0 bases at J, with 11 bases between. Germline V gene lookup returns CDR1 MDHEN and CDR2 SYDVKM. Here the CDR3 DNA reads TGTGCCAGCAGTCCTGCGCCCTTCTCCTATAATTCACCCCTCCACTTT. Protein product: CASSPAPFSYNSPLHF.

V is TRBV6-1 and J is TRBJ2-1, with D unclear. From germline, CDR1 is MNHNS and CDR2 SASEGT. There are 18 residues in the CDR3. The V end was cut by 1 base, the J end by 4 bases, with 20 bases between. CDR3 amino acids: CASSEELYSIIFYNEQFF. The CDR3 nucleotides read TGTGCCAGCAGTGAAGAATTATATAGCATAATCTTTTACAATGAGCAGTTCTTC.

This chain uses TRBV6-2 or TRBV6-3 with TRBJ2-3; 8 bases align to TRBD2. Germline CDR1 reads MNHEY; CDR2 reads SVGEGT. The length of the CDR3 is 16 residues. With V trimmed by 8 bases and J by 2 bases, 12 bases remained unmatched. This chain's CDR3 is CASGKIAGLYTDTQYF. The CDR3 DNA is TGTGCCAGCGGGAAAATAGCGGGACTATACACAGATACGCAGTATTTT.

As concerns this clonotype: This clone may be a read error of a much larger clone one base away. V gene TRBV30 combines with J gene TRBJ2-2; no clear D gene. The length of the CDR3 is 12 residues. The germline gives CDR1 GTSNPN, CDR2 SVGIG (reference sequence). V lost 3 bases to trimming and J lost 1 base, with 3 bases between them. CDR3 coding DNA: TGTGCCTGGAGCGAGAACACCGGGGAGCTGTTTTTT. It encodes CAWSENTGELFF. The entire variable domain, with the rest obtained from reference TRBV30 and TRBJ2-2, is as follows: SQTIHQWPATLVQPVGSPLSLECTVEGTSNPNLYWYRQAAGRGLQLLFYSVGIGQISSEVPQNLSASRPQDRQFILSSKKLLLSDSGFYLCAWSENTGELFFGEGSRLTVL.

This clonotype was seen at least ten times. The chain is built from TRBV6-5 and TRBJ2-1; TRBD1 matches 10 bases. Germline V gene sequence: CDR1 MNHEY, CDR2 SVGAGI. The CDR3 is 15 residues long. V shed 2 bases, J shed 8 bases, and the junction held 6 bases outside the gene matches. CDR3 DNA: TGTGCCAGCAGTTACCGGGCGACAGGGGGCTATGAGCAGTTCTTC. This gives the protein CASSYRATGGYEQFF.